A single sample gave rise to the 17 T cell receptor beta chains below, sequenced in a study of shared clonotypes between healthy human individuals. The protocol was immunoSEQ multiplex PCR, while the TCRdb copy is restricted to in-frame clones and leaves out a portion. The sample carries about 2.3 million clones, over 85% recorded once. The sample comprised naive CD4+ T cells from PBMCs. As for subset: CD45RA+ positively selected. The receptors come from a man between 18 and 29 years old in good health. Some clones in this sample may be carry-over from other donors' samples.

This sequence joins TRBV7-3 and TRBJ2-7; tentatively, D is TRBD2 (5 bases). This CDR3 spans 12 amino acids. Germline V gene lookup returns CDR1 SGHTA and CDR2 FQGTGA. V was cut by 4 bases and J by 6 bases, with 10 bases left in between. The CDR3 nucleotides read TGTGCCAGCAGCTCTGGACTGGGCGAGCAGTACTTC. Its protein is CASSSGLGEQYF.

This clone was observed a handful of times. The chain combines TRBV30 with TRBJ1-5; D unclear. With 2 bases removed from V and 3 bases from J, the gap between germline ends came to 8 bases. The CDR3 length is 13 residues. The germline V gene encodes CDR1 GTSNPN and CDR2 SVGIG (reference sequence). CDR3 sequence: CAWSLSDNQPQHF. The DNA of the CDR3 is TGTGCCTGGAGTTTGTCAGACAATCAGCCCCAGCATTTT.

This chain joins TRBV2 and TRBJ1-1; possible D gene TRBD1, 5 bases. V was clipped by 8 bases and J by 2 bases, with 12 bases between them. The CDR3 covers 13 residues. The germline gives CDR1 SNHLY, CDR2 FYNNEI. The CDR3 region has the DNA TGTGCCAGCCTAGGGGACGCTAACACTGAAGCTTTCTTT. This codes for CASLGDANTEAFF.

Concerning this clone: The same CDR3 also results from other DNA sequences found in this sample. CDR3 loop: CASSLAREGNEQFF. For the CDR3, the DNA is TGTGCCAGCAGCTTGGCGCGGGAGGGGAATGAGCAGTTCTTC. This rearrangement joins TRBV5-4 to TRBJ2-1; 9 bases align to TRBD2. Looked up from germline, CDR1 is SGHNT and CDR2 is YYREEE (reference sequence). The CDR3 spans 14 residues. The V segment lost 0 bases and the J segment 7 bases; nucleotides outside the gene matches: 2.

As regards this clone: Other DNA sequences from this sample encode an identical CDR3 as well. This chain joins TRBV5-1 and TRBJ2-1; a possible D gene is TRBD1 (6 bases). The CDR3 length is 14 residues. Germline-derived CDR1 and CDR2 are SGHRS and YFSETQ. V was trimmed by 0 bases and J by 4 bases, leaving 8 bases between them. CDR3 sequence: CASSLGTDYNEQFF. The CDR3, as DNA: TGCGCCAGCAGCTTGGGGACAGATTACAATGAGCAGTTCTTC.

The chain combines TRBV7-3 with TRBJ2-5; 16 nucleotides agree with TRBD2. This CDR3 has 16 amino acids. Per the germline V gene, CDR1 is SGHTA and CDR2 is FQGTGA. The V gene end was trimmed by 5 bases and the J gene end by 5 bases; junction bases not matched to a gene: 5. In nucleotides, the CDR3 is TGTGCCAGCAGCCCGGGACTAGCGGGAGGGCCGGAGACCCAGTACTTC. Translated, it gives CASSPGLAGGPETQYF. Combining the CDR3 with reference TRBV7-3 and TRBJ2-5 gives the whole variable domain GAGVSQTPSNKVTEKGKYVELRCDPISGHTALYWYRQSLGQGPEFLIYFQGTGAADDSGLPNDRFFAVRPEGSVSTLKIQRTERGDSAVYLCASSPGLAGGPETQYFGPGTRLLVL.

The CDR3, as DNA: TGTGCCAGCAGCTCCGGGACAGGCGTTGAAGCGAACACTGAAGCTTTCTTT. This sequence encodes CASSSGTGVEANTEAFF. The chain combines TRBV5-6 with TRBJ1-1, with 8 positions matching TRBD1. CDR3 length: 17 amino acids. Germline values: CDR1 SGHDT, CDR2 YYEEEE. Trimming removed 3 bases from V and 1 base from J; junction bases left unmatched: 11. The entire variable domain, with the rest obtained from reference TRBV5-6 and TRBJ1-1, is as follows: DAGVTQSPTHLIKTRGQQVTLRCSPKSGHDTVSWYQQALGQGPQFIFQYYEEEERQRGNFPDRFSGHQFPNYSSELNVNALLLGDSALYLCASSSGTGVEANTEAFFGQGTRLTVV.

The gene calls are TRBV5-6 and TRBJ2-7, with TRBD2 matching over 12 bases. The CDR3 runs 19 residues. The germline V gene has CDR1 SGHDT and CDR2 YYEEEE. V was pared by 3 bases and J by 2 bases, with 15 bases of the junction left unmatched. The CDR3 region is CASSSEGRTSGTVTYEQYF. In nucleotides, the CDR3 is TGTGCCAGCAGCTCGGAGGGCCGGACTAGCGGGACTGTGACCTACGAGCAGTACTTC.

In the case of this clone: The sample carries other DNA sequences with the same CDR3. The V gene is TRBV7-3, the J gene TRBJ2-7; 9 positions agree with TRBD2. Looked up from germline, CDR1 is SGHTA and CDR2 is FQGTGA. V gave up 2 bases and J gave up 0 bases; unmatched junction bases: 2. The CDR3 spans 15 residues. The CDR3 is CASSLFSGSSYEQYF. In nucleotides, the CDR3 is TGTGCCAGCAGCTTATTTAGCGGGAGCTCCTACGAGCAGTACTTC. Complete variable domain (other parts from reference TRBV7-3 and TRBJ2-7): GAGVSQTPSNKVTEKGKYVELRCDPISGHTALYWYRQSLGQGPEFLIYFQGTGAADDSGLPNDRFFAVRPEGSVSTLKIQRTERGDSAVYLCASSLFSGSSYEQYFGPGTRLTVT.

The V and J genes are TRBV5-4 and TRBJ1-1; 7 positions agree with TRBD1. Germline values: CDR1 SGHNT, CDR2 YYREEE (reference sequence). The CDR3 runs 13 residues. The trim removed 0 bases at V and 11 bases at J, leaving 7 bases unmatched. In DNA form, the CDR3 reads TGTGCCAGCAGCTTGGCGGGACAGTATACGGCTTTCTTT. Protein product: CASSLAGQYTAFF.

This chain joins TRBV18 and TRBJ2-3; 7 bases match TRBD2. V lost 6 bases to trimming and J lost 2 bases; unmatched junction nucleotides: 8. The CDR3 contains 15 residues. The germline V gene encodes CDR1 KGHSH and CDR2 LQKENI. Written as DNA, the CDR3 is TGTGCCAGCTCTTCTACTAGCGAGAACACAGATACGCAGTATTTT. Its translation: CASSSTSENTDTQYF.

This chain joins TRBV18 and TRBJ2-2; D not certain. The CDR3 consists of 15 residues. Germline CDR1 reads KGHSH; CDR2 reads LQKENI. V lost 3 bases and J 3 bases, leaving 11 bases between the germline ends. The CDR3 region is CASSPRLVDTGELFF. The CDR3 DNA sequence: TGTGCCAGCTCACCTCGATTGGTGGACACCGGGGAGCTGTTTTTT.

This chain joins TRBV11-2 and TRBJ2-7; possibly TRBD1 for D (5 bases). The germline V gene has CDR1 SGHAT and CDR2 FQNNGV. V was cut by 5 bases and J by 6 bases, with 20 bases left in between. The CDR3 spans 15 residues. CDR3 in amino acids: CASSTAMFQGSEQYF. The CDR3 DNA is TGTGCCAGCAGCACCGCCATGTTTCAGGGTAGCGAGCAGTACTTC. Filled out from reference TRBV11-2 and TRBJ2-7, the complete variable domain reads EAGVAQSPRYKIIEKRQSVAFWCNPISGHATLYWYQQILGQGPKLLIQFQNNGVVDDSQLPKDRFSAERLKGVDSTLKIQPAKLEDSAVYLCASSTAMFQGSEQYFGPGTRLTVT.

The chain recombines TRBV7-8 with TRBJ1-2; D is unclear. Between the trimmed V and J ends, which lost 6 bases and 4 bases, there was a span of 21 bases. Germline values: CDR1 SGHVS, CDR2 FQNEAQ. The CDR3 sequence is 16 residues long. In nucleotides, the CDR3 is TGTGCCAGCAGTACTTACCCGGACCGAGAAAGCTATGGCTACACCTTC. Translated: CASSTYPDRESYGYTF. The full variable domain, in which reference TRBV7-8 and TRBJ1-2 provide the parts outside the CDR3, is GAGVSQSPRYKVAKRGQDVALRCDPISGHVSLFWYQQALGQGPEFLTYFQNEAQLDKSGLPSDRFFAERPEGSVSTLKIQRTQQEDSAVYLCASSTYPDRESYGYTFGSGTRLTVV.

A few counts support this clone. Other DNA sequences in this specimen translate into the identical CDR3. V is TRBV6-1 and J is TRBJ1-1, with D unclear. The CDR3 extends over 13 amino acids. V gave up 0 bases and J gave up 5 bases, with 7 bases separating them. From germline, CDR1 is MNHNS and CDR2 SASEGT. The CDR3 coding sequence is TGTGCCAGCAGTGAAGCAAGAGGTACTGAAGCTTTCTTT. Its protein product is CASSEARGTEAFF.

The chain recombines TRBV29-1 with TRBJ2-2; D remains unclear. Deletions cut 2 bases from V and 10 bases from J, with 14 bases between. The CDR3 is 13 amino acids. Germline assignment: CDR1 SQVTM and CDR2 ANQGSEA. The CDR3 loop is CSVERAVGEELFF. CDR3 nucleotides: TGCAGCGTTGAAAGGGCGGTTGGGGAGGAGCTGTTTTTT.

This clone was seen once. CDR3 nucleotides: TGTGCCAGCAGTTTTCGTCCTCGGACAGGTCTATATAGCAATCAGCCCCAGCATTTT. Amino acids: CASSFRPRTGLYSNQPQHF. The V and J genes are TRBV28 and TRBJ1-5, with 7 bases matching TRBD1. V was clipped by 3 bases and J by 0 bases; unmatched bases: 14. This CDR3 has 19 residues. Per the germline V gene, CDR1 is MDHEN and CDR2 is SYDVKM. The full variable domain, rest sourced from reference TRBV28 and TRBJ1-5, is DVKVTQSSRYLVKRTGEKVFLECVQDMDHENMFWYRQDPGLGLRLIYFSYDVKMKEKGDIPEGYSVSREKKERFSLILESASTNQTSMYLCASSFRPRTGLYSNQPQHFGDGTRLSIL.